The 14 T cell receptor beta chains presented below share a single source sample, sequenced in a study of shared clonotypes between healthy human individuals. Measured with immunoSEQ multiplex PCR; TCRdb has only the in-frame clones, and not every one. Of 2,100,000 or so clones listed, 95% are singletons. The sequencing input was naive CD4+ T cells sorted from blood. Subset: CD45RA+ positively selected. Every receptor here comes from a man aged 18 to 30 in good health.

V and J are TRBV30 and TRBJ1-3; no clear D. V was cut by 0 bases and J by 0 bases, with 18 bases left in between. Germline V gene lookup returns CDR1 GTSNPN and CDR2 SVGIG (reference sequence). The CDR3 is made up of 18 amino acids. CDR3 amino acids: CAWSVLLSFGNSGNTIYF. In nucleotides, the CDR3 is TGTGCCTGGAGTGTACTACTCAGTTTCGGGAACTCTGGAAACACCATATATTTT.

CDR3 bases: TGCGCCAGCAGCTTGGACGCTAGAGGCAATGAGCAGTTCTTC. It codes for CASSLDARGNEQFF. The genes are TRBV5-1 and TRBJ2-1, with no clear D. The CDR3 runs to 14 residues. In germline, CDR1 is SGHRS, CDR2 YFSETQ. V was pared by 0 bases and J by 6 bases, with 10 bases between.

Regarding this clone: At the DNA level, this CDR3 is encoded by other sequences in the same sample as well. The chain links TRBV9 to TRBJ2-2; D gene ambiguous. There are 14 residues in the CDR3. The germline V gene has CDR1 SGDLS and CDR2 YYNGEE. Trimming pared 0 bases from V and 4 bases from J, leaving 7 bases between. The chain's CDR3 is CASSVGLPTGELFF. As DNA, the CDR3 is TGTGCCAGCAGCGTAGGACTCCCCACCGGGGAGCTGTTTTTT.

The genes are TRBV12-5 and TRBJ2-2; a possible D gene is TRBD2 (6 bases). Trimming shortened V by 5 bases and J by 3 bases, and 7 bases separated the two germline ends. The CDR3 covers 13 residues. Germline lookup yields CDR1 LGHNT and CDR2 FRNRAP. The CDR3 DNA follows: TGTGCTAGTGGTGGAGGGTACACCGGGGAGCTGTTTTTT. It encodes CASGGGYTGELFF.

The chain joins TRBV7-2 to TRBJ1-2; TRBD1 is a possible D gene (5 bases). Germline-derived CDR1 and CDR2 are SGHTA and FQGNSA. CDR3 length: 13 residues. The V end lost 3 bases, the J end lost 6 bases, and 11 bases lay between the germline ends. CDR3 sequence: CASSFSGGNGYTF. The CDR3 DNA follows: TGTGCCAGCAGCTTCTCCGGGGGAAATGGCTACACCTTC.

This chain joins TRBV18 and TRBJ2-5, with TRBD2 matching over 7 bases. The DNA end favors TRBJ2-7, so the J call may be wrong. CDR1 KGHSH and CDR2 LQKENI come from the germline V gene. This CDR3 comprises 16 residues. CDR3 sequence: CASSGLGGSLSYEQYF. The CDR3 DNA reads as TGTGCCAGCTCCGGACTGGGCGGGAGTTTATCCTACGAGCAGTACTTC.

This clone appeared a single time. The gene calls are TRBV28 and TRBJ2-3; no definite D call. The V end lost 2 bases, the J end lost 5 bases, and 2 bases lay between the germline ends. In germline, CDR1 is MDHEN, CDR2 SYDVKM. This CDR3 contains 11 residues. The CDR3 sequence: CASSLEDTQYF. CDR3 nucleotides: TGTGCCAGCAGTTTAGAAGATACGCAGTATTTT.

With regard to this clone: Other DNA sequences from this sample encode an identical CDR3 as well. This chain uses TRBV6-1 with TRBJ1-2; 10 bases map to TRBD1. The ends lost 2 bases at V and 4 bases at J; junction bases unmatched: 4. CDR1 and CDR2 (germline): MNHNS, SASEGT. This CDR3 contains 15 residues. The CDR3 region has the DNA TGTGCCAGCAGTGAAAGGGACAGGGGAGGCTATGGCTACACCTTC. Protein: CASSERDRGGYGYTF.

This CDR3 reads CSGRTQTGELFF. The DNA of the CDR3 is TGCAGCGGTCGGACACAAACCGGGGAGCTGTTTTTT. This rearrangement joins TRBV29-1 to TRBJ2-2, with D possibly being TRBD1 (5 bases). V was trimmed by 7 bases and J by 5 bases, leaving 11 bases between them. This CDR3 region has 12 residues. Germline V gene sequence: CDR1 SQVTM, CDR2 ANQGSEA.

The gene calls are TRBV7-2 and TRBJ1-2, with TRBD1 matching over 9 bases. With 5 bases clipped from V and 4 bases from J, the junction kept 5 bases outside the gene matches. CDR3 size: 14 residues. Per the germline V gene, CDR1 is SGHTA and CDR2 is FQGNSA. CDR3 residues: CASSPTGGVYGYTF. CDR3 coding DNA: TGTGCCAGCAGCCCTACAGGGGGCGTCTATGGCTACACCTTC. Full variable domain (rest looked up from reference TRBV7-2 and TRBJ1-2): GAGVSQSPSNKVTEKGKDVELRCDPISGHTALYWYRQSLGQGLEFLIYFQGNSAPDKSGLPSDRFSAERTGGSVSTLTIQRTQQEDSAVYLCASSPTGGVYGYTFGSGTRLTVV.

A word on this clone: The same CDR3 is also encoded by other DNA sequences in this sample. This rearrangement joins TRBV2 to TRBJ1-2; D possibly corresponds to TRBD1 (6 bases). Looked up from germline, CDR1 is SNHLY and CDR2 is FYNNEI. CDR3 length: 13 residues. V lost 1 base to trimming and J lost 3 bases, with 6 bases between them. The CDR3 region is CASSEGTDYGYTF. In DNA, the CDR3 is TGTGCCAGCAGTGAAGGGACAGACTATGGCTACACCTTC. Together with reference TRBV2 and TRBJ1-2, the CDR3 gives the full variable domain: EPEVTQTPSHQVTQMGQEVILRCVPISNHLYFYWYRQILGQKVEFLVSFYNNEISEKSEIFDDQFSVERPDGSNFTLKIRSTKLEDSAMYFCASSEGTDYGYTFGSGTRLTVV.

V gene TRBV6-4 combines with J gene TRBJ1-5; TRBD1 is a possible D gene (6 bases). In germline, CDR1 is MRHNA, CDR2 SNTAGT. CDR3 size: 16 residues. V was trimmed by 5 bases and J by 1 base, leaving 15 bases between them. CDR3 bases: TGTGCCAGCAGTATGGTCAGGGGACGAAGCAATCAGCCCCAGCATTTT. This encodes CASSMVRGRSNQPQHF.

This clone was observed a single time. The chain combines TRBV6-5 with TRBJ1-6; tentatively, D is TRBD1 (6 bases). The CDR3 consists of 16 residues. V gave up 2 bases and J gave up 8 bases, with 16 bases separating them. Germline V gene data show CDR1 as MNHEY and CDR2 as SVGAGI. Here the CDR3 reads CASSYLGAGSDSPLHF. In DNA, the CDR3 is TGTGCCAGCAGTTACCTGGGGGCGGGGTCTGATTCACCCCTCCACTTT.

The chain links TRBV7-9 to TRBJ2-1; D may be TRBD2 (6 bases). The CDR3 spans 14 residues. V shed 3 bases and J shed 4 bases, with 10 bases lying between them. CDR1 is SEHNR, CDR2 FQNEAQ, per germline (reference sequence). As DNA, the CDR3 is TGTGCCAGCAGCTTTTGGGGGGAATACAATGAGCAGTTCTTC. Amino acid sequence: CASSFWGEYNEQFF.